Below are 25 T cell receptor beta chains sequenced from a single sample in a study of response to subunit inactivated influenza vaccine. TCRdb used MiXCR to reprocess the RT-PCR reads, holding one entry per CDR3 protein. The sample has roughly 670,000 distinct CDR3 sequences; 14% are singletons. The sequences come from PBMCs from blood, collected 14 to 15 days before vaccination. The receptors derive from a man between 50 and 59 years old who received an inactivated influenza vaccine.

This clonotype has at least ten counts. V and J are TRBV3-1 and TRBJ2-4; 11 bases map to TRBD2. V shed 4 bases, J shed 7 bases, and the junction held 9 bases outside the gene matches. Per germline, CDR1 LGHDT and CDR2 YNNKEL (reference sequence). The CDR3 has 16 residues. The DNA for the CDR3 is TGTGCCAGCAGCCCCATTAGCGGGGGGGCCGGGAACATTCAGTACTTC. Protein sequence: CASSPISGGAGNIQYF.

The chain links TRBV20-1 to TRBJ2-1; 12 nucleotides align to TRBD2. J was trimmed by 9 bases and V by 1 base; bases with no gene match: 7. CDR1 and CDR2 (germline): DFQATT, SNEGSKA (reference sequence). This CDR3 spans 15 amino acids. CDR3 bases: TGCAGTGCTAGAGCCCTAGCGGGGGGGCACCCTGAGCAGTTCTTC. This sequence encodes CSARALAGGHPEQFF.

In its sample, this clonotype was seen many times. CDR3 nucleotide sequence: TGTGCCAGCAGCCCCCATCGGGACAGGGGTGCCACAGATACGCAGTATTTT. Translated: CASSPHRDRGATDTQYF. The chain has TRBV7-8 and TRBJ2-3, with 10 bases that match TRBD1. The J segment lost 2 bases and the V segment lost 5 bases, leaving 10 bases of the junction unmatched. The length of the CDR3 is 17 residues. Germline V CDR1 and CDR2: SGHVS, FQNEAQ.

This chain links TRBV4-3 with TRBJ1-6; D is uncertain. The germline gives CDR1 LGHNA, CDR2 YSLEER. The CDR3 is 15 amino acids. The V end lost 0 bases, the J end lost 8 bases, and 11 bases lay between the germline ends. CDR3 in amino acids: CASSQDPGTYSPLHF. CDR3 DNA sequence: TGCGCCAGCAGCCAAGACCCCGGCACCTATTCACCCCTCCACTTT.

The chain has TRBV12-3 or TRBV12-4 and TRBJ2-3; TRBD2 might be the D (6 bases). This CDR3 is built from 15 residues. The V end was cut by 6 bases, the J end by 7 bases, with 20 bases between. CDR3 loop: CASSPGSVVGYTQYF. CDR3 nucleotide sequence: TGTGCCAGCAGCCCCGGGAGCGTGGTCGGATATACGCAGTATTTT.

The chain has TRBV5-1 and TRBJ2-3; 8 bases match TRBD1. After removal of 5 bases from V and 6 bases from J, the junction contained 8 bases not matched to a gene. The CDR3 covers 14 residues. Per germline, CDR1 SGHRS and CDR2 YFSETQ. The CDR3 is CASRWAGGGDTQYF. In DNA, the CDR3 is TGCGCCAGCAGGTGGGCAGGGGGCGGCGATACGCAGTATTTT.

The chain recombines TRBV20-1 with TRBJ2-7; perhaps TRBD2 as D (5 bases). The ends were cut back, 1 base at V and 7 bases at J, with 17 bases in the middle. Germline CDR1 is DFQATT and CDR2 is SNEGSKA (reference sequence). The CDR3 is 14 amino acids. The CDR3 DNA sequence: TGCAGTGCTAGAGTATCTTCCGGGGTCGGAGAGCAGTACTTC. As protein: CSARVSSGVGEQYF.

The chain uses TRBV5-4 and TRBJ2-7; 8 bases map to TRBD1. The CDR3 has 19 amino acids. Unmatched junction bases numbered 16, after V lost 0 bases and J lost 2 bases. Germline V gene sequence: CDR1 SGHNT, CDR2 YYREEE (reference sequence). CDR3 coding DNA: TGTGCCAGCAGCTTGGTCGCAGCGTCAGGGGGCTTTTCAACCTACGAGCAGTACTTC. This encodes CASSLVAASGGFSTYEQYF.

The J gene is TRBJ2-1, the V gene TRBV11-3; 7 nucleotides agree with TRBD2. V lost 1 base, J lost 5 bases, and 8 bases stayed unmatched. This CDR3 is 16 amino acids long. Per the germline V gene, CDR1 is SGHNT and CDR2 is YENEEA. The CDR3 region is CASSLGGGVGNNEQFF. The CDR3 DNA follows: TGTGCCAGCAGCTTAGGGGGAGGGGTGGGGAACAATGAGCAGTTCTTC.

The chain has TRBV12-3 or TRBV12-4 and TRBJ2-3, with 16 nucleotides matching TRBD2. This CDR3 has 19 residues. Trimming took 3 bases from V and 1 from J; bases not matched to a gene: 7. The CDR3 region is CASSFKGLAGGLGTDTQYF. CDR3 nucleotides: TGTGCCAGCAGTTTTAAGGGACTAGCGGGGGGGCTGGGCACAGATACGCAGTATTTT.

The chain is built from TRBV5-5 and TRBJ2-1; the match to TRBD2 covers 7 bases. The CDR3 is 14 residues long. V gave up 2 bases and J gave up 8 bases; unmatched junction bases: 7. Per germline, CDR1 SGHKS and CDR2 YYEKEE (reference sequence). The CDR3 sequence is CASSLLGGSHEQFF. The CDR3 DNA follows: TGTGCCAGCAGCTTACTCGGCGGGAGCCATGAGCAGTTCTTC. The whole variable domain, remainder taken from reference TRBV5-5 and TRBJ2-1, is DAGVTQSPTHLIKTRGQQVTLRCSPISGHKSVSWYQQVLGQGPQFIFQYYEKEERGRGNFPDRFSARQFPNYSSELNVNALLLGDSALYLCASSLLGGSHEQFFGPGTRLTVL.

This clonotype was counted ten times or more. This chain connects TRBV27 to TRBJ2-3; D not certain. CDR3 length: 13 amino acids. Per the germline V gene, CDR1 is MNHEY and CDR2 is SMNVEV (reference sequence). V gave up 8 bases and J gave up 4 bases, with 13 bases separating them. CDR3 in DNA: TGTGCCAGCCGTCGGCTATCGGCAGATACGCAGTATTTT. Encoded protein: CASRRLSADTQYF.

This clonotype was seen at least ten times. This chain's CDR3 is CASSQSNGGSEQYF. CDR3 DNA: TGCGCCAGCAGCCAATCTAACGGCGGGAGCGAGCAGTACTTC. This chain joins TRBV4-3 and TRBJ2-7; the match to TRBD2 covers 7 bases. The germline CDR1 and CDR2 sequences are LGHNA and YSLEER. V trimming: 2 bases; J trimming: 6 bases; junction bases outside the gene matches: 7. The CDR3 runs 14 residues.

This clonotype turned up a few times. The chain is built from TRBV7-8 and TRBJ2-7, with 13 bases that match TRBD2. The CDR3 covers 15 residues. Germline CDR1 is SGHVS and CDR2 is FQNEAQ. The V gene end was trimmed by 3 bases and the J gene end by 6 bases; junction bases not matched to a gene: 5. CDR3 residues: CASSFRTSGSGEQYF. Here the CDR3 DNA reads TGTGCCAGCAGCTTCCGGACTAGCGGGAGCGGCGAGCAGTACTTC.

The chain uses TRBV20-1 and TRBJ1-2, with a tentative D call TRBD1 (5 bases). Trimming removed 5 bases at V and 1 base at J, with 14 bases between. The CDR3 is 14 residues long. In germline, CDR1 is DFQATT, CDR2 SNEGSKA (reference sequence). CDR3 in amino acids: CSAVPGPVNYGYTF. As DNA, the CDR3 is TGCAGTGCTGTACCAGGGCCCGTTAACTATGGCTACACCTTC.

This clonotype occurred many times. Relative to the germline gene, one junction end is altered; a read error may explain this. The rearrangement joins TRBV5-1 to TRBJ2-5; no reliable D call. The CDR3 runs to 11 residues. CDR1 is SGHRS, CDR2 YFSETQ, per germline. CDR3 region: CASSLKETQYF. As DNA, the CDR3 is TGTGCCAGCAGCTTAAAAGAGACCCAGTACTTC.

The chain uses TRBV3-1 and TRBJ2-1, with 9 bases fitting TRBD1. Germline trimming cut 4 bases from V and 9 bases from J; bases unmatched to any gene: 7. Germline lookup yields CDR1 LGHDT and CDR2 YNNKEL (reference sequence). The CDR3 is made up of 14 amino acids. The CDR3 nucleotides are TGTGCCAGCAGCCTCCCAACAGGGGGCGGTGAGCAGTTCTTC. Its protein is CASSLPTGGGEQFF.

This clonotype was seen repeatedly, ten times or more. The V gene is TRBV20-1, the J gene TRBJ1-6; 11 nucleotides align to TRBD1. Germline trimming cut 4 bases from V and 6 bases from J; bases unmatched to any gene: 2. The CDR3 covers 14 residues. Looked up from germline, CDR1 is DFQATT and CDR2 is SNEGSKA (reference sequence). CDR3 sequence: CSAIGTGGNSPLHF. Written as DNA, the CDR3 is TGCAGTGCTATTGGGACAGGGGGTAATTCACCCCTCCACTTT.

This chain uses TRBV2 with TRBJ1-1; D remains unclear. The CDR3 sequence is 16 residues long. Germline loops: CDR1 SNHLY, CDR2 FYNNEI. Trimming stripped 1 base from V and 6 bases from J, with 18 bases between. In nucleotides, the CDR3 is TGTGCCAGCAGTGAAGGGGGTGTCGGGCTCGAGGCTGAAGCTTTCTTT. Amino acid sequence: CASSEGGVGLEAEAFF.

The chain couples TRBV15 to TRBJ2-1, with 8 nucleotides matching TRBD2. Losses at the gene ends were 0 bases for V and 6 bases for J; bases not matched to a gene: 7. The CDR3 is made up of 16 amino acids. Germline CDR1 LNHNV, CDR2 YYDKDF (reference sequence). The CDR3 bases are TGTGCCACCAGCAGAGATTCAAGCGGGAGTGTCAATGAGCAGTTCTTC. The encoded protein is CATSRDSSGSVNEQFF.

This clonotype showed up just a few times. This rearrangement joins TRBV4-3 to TRBJ2-1, with D uncertain. This CDR3 has 17 residues. CDR1 and CDR2 from the germline V gene are LGHNA and YSLEER. With 0 bases removed from V and 0 bases from J, the gap between germline ends came to 12 bases. Written as DNA, the CDR3 is TGCGCCAGCAGCCAAGAAACGCAACGGAGCTCCTACAATGAGCAGTTCTTC. It yields the protein CASSQETQRSSYNEQFF.

Ten or more counts support this clonotype. The chain recombines TRBV5-6 with TRBJ2-1; perhaps TRBD2 as D (6 bases). With 1 base removed from V and 7 bases from J, the gap between germline ends came to 9 bases. Germline assignment: CDR1 SGHDT and CDR2 YYEEEE. CDR3 length: 13 residues. CDR3 DNA: TGTGCCAGCAGCTTGTTAAGCGGGAATGAGCAGTTCTTC. Protein: CASSLLSGNEQFF.

This sequence joins TRBV6-6 and TRBJ2-1, with D possibly TRBD2 on 6 matching bases. This CDR3 has 13 amino acids. Germline V gene data show CDR1 as MNHNY and CDR2 as SVGAGI (reference sequence). V lost 2 bases and J lost 10, with 12 bases in between. For the CDR3, the DNA is TGTGCCAGCAGTTACCCCGGGACTCCAGAGCAGTTCTTC. This sequence encodes CASSYPGTPEQFF.

The chain employs TRBV14 and TRBJ2-1; tentatively, D is TRBD1 or TRBD2 (6 bases each). CDR3 size: 16 residues. Trimming pared 1 base from V and 5 bases from J, leaving 15 bases between. Germline values: CDR1 SGHDN, CDR2 FVKESK. Here the CDR3 DNA reads TGTGCCAGCAGCCAAGGTCGGAGGGGGAAGGACAATGAGCAGTTCTTC. Amino acid sequence: CASSQGRRGKDNEQFF.

The CDR3 nucleotides read TGTGCTAGTGGGGCAGGGGTAGGCTCCTACAATGAGCAGTTCTTC. It translates to CASGAGVGSYNEQFF. The chain joins TRBV12-5 to TRBJ2-1; possibly TRBD1 for D (6 bases). Germline CDR1 and CDR2: LGHNT and FRNRAP. The CDR3 sequence is 15 residues long. V lost 6 bases and J 0 bases, leaving 12 bases between the germline ends. Full variable domain (outside the CDR3, taken from reference TRBV12-5 and TRBJ2-1): DARVTQTPRHKVTEMGQEVTMRCQPILGHNTVFWYRQTMMQGLELLAYFRNRAPLDDSGMPKDRFSAEMPDATLATLKIQPSEPRDSAVYFCASGAGVGSYNEQFFGPGTRLTVL.